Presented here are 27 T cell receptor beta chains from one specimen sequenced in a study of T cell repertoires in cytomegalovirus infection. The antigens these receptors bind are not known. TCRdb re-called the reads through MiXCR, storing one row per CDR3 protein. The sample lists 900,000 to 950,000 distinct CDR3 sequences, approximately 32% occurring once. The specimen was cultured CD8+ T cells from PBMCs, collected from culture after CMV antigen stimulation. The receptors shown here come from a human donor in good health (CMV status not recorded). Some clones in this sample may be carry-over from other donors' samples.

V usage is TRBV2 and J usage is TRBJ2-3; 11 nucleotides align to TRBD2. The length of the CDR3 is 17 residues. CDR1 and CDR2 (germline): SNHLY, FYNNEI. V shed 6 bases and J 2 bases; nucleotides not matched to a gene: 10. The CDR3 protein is CASRRVRLAGNTDTQYF. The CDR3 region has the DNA TGTGCCAGCAGGAGAGTTAGACTAGCGGGGAACACAGATACGCAGTATTTT.

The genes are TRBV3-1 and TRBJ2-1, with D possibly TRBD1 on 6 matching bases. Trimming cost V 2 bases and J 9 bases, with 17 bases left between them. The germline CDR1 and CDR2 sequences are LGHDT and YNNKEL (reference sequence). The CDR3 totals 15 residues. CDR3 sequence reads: CASSQFRQGIIEQFF. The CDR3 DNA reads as TGTGCCAGCAGCCAATTTAGGCAGGGGATTATTGAGCAGTTCTTC.

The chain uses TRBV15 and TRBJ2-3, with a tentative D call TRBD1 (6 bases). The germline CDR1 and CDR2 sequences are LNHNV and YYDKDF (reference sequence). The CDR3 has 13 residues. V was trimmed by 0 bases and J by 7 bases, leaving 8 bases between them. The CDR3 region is CATSRDRGNTQYF. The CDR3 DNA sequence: TGTGCCACCAGCAGAGATAGGGGGAATACGCAGTATTTT. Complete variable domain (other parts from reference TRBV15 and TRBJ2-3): DAMVIQNPRYQVTQFGKPVTLSCSQTLNHNVMYWYQQKSSQAPKLLFHYYDKDFNNEADTPDNFQSRRPNTSFCFLDIRSPGLGDTAMYLCATSRDRGNTQYFGPGTRLTVL.

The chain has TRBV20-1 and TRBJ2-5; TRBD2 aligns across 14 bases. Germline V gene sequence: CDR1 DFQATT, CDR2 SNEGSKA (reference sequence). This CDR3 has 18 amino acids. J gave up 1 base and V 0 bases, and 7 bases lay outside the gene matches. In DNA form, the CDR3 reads TGCAGTGCTAGAGATCAGACTAGCGGGGGGGTCTTCCAAGAGACCCAGTACTTC. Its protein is CSARDQTSGGVFQETQYF.

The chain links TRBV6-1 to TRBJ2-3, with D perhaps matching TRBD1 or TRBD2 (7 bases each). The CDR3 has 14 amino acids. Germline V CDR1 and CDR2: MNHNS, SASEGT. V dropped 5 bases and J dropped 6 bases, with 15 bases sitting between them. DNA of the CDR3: TGTGCCAGCAGTACGCAGGGGGGGGGTGATACGCAGTATTTT. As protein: CASSTQGGGDTQYF.

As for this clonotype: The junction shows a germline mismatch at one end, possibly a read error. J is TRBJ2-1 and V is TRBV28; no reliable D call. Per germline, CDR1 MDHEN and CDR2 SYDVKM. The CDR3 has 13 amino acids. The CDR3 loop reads CVSSSLDEIEQFF. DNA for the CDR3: TGTGTCAGCAGTTCGTTAGATGAGATTGAGCAGTTCTTC.

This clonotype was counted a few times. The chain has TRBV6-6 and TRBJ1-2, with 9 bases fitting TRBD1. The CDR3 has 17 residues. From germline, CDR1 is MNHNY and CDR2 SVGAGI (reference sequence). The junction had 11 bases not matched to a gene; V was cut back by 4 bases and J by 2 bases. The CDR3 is CASSFPGQGVSNYGYTF. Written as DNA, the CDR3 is TGTGCCAGCAGTTTTCCGGGACAGGGTGTCTCAAACTATGGCTACACCTTC.

Written as DNA, the CDR3 is TGTGCCAGCAGTTACTCCTCAAGTCCTGCGGTCGAGCAGTACGTC. Translation: CASSYSSSPAVEQYV. V gene TRBV6-2 or TRBV6-3 combines with J gene TRBJ2-7; D not certain. The V end was cut by 0 bases, the J end by 6 bases, with 15 bases between. Germline CDR1 reads MNHEY; CDR2 reads SVGEGT. The CDR3 covers 15 residues.

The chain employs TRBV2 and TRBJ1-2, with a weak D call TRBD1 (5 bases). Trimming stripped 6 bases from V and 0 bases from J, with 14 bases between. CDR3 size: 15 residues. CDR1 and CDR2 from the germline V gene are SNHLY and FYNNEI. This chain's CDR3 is CASSRGRRANYGYTF. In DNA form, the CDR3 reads TGTGCCAGCAGCCGAGGACGCAGGGCTAACTATGGCTACACCTTC.

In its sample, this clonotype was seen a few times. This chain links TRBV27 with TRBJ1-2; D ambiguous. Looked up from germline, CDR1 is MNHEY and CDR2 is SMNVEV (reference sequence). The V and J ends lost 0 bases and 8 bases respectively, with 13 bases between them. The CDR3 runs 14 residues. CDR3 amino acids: CASSLSSRPQGYTF. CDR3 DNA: TGTGCCAGCAGTTTATCGTCCAGGCCGCAAGGCTACACCTTC.

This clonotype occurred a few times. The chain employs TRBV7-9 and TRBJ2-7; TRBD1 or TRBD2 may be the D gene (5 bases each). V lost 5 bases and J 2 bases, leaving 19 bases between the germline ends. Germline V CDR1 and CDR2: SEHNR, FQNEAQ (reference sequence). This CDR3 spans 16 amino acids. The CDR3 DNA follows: TGTGCCAGCAGCCTCAGCGTGGGGACGAAGACCTACGAGCAGTACTTC. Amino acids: CASSLSVGTKTYEQYF.

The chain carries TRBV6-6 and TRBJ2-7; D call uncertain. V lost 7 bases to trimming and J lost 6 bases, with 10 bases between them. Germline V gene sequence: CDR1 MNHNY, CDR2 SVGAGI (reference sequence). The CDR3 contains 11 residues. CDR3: CASTLGAEQYF. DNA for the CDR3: TGTGCCAGCACCCTGGGTGCCGAGCAGTACTTC.

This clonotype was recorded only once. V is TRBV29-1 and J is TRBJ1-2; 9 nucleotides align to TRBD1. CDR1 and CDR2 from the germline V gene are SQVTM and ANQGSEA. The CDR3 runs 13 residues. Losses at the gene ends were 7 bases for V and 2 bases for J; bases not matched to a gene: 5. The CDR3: CSASGTGNYGYTF. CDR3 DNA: TGCAGCGCTTCCGGGACAGGGAACTATGGCTACACCTTC.

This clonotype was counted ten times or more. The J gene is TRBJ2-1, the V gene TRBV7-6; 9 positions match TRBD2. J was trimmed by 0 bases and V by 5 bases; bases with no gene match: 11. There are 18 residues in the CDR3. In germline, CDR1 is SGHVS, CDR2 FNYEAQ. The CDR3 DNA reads TGTGCCAGCAGCCTTTATTCTAGCGGGATGAGCTCCTACAATGAGCAGTTCTTC. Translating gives CASSLYSSGMSSYNEQFF.

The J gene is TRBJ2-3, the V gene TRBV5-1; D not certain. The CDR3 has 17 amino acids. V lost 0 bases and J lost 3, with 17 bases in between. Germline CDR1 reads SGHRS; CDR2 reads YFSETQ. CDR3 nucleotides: TGCGCCAGCAGCTTGGGTATGACGGAGCGAAGGACAGATACGCAGTATTTT. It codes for CASSLGMTERRTDTQYF.

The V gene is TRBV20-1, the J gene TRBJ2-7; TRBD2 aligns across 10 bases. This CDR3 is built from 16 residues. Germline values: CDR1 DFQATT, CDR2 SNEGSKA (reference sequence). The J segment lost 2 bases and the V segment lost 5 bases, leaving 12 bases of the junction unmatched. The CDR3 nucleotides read TGCAGTGCTCCTCGATTAACTAGCGGGGAAACCTACGAGCAGTACGTC. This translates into CSAPRLTSGETYEQYV.

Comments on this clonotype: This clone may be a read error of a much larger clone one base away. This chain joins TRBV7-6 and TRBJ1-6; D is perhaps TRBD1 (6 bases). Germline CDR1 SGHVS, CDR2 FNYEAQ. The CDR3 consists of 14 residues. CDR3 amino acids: CASSLSRGDSLLHF. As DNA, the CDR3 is TGTGCCAGCAGCTTAAGCAGGGGAGATTCACTCCTCCACTTT.

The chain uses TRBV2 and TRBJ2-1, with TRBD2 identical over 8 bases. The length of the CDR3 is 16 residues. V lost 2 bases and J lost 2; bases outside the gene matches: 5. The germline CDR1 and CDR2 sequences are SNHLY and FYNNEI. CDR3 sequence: CASSETNGGAYNEQFF. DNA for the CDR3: TGTGCCAGCAGTGAAACAAACGGGGGGGCCTACAATGAGCAGTTCTTC.

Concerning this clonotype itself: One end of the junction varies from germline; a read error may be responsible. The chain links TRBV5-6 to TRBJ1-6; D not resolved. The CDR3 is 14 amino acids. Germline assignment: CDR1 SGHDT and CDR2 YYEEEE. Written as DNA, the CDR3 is TGTGCCCGCAGCTTGGATCAAACGGATTCACCCCTCCACTTT. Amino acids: CARSLDQTDSPLHF.

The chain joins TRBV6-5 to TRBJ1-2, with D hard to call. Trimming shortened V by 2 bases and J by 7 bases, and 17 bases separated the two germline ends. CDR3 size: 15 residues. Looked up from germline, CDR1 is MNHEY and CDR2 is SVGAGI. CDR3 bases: TGTGCCAGCAGTTACGGCGCGGTGACTATGTTTGGCTACACCTTC. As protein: CASSYGAVTMFGYTF.

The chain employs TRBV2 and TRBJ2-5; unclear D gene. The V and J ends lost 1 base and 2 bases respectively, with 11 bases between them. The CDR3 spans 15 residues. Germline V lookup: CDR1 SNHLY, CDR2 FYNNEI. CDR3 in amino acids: CASSEGRQFQETQYF. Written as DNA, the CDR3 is TGTGCCAGCAGTGAAGGGCGGCAGTTTCAAGAGACCCAGTACTTC.

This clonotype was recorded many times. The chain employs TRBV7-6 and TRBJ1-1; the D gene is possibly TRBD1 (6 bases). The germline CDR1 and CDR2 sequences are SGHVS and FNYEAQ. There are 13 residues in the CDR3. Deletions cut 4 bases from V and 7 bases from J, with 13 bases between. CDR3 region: CASSSGTGYEAFF. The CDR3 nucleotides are TGTGCCAGCAGCTCCGGCACAGGGTATGAAGCTTTCTTT.

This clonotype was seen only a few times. The CDR3 loop is CASSPSGSGDYGYTF. Here the CDR3 DNA reads TGTGCCAGCAGCCCCAGCGGATCAGGGGACTATGGCTACACCTTC. This chain links TRBV13 with TRBJ1-2, with D tentatively TRBD1 (6 bases). This CDR3 has 15 amino acids. V lost 5 bases, J lost 3 bases, and 16 bases lay in between. Germline V gives CDR1 PRHDT, CDR2 FYEKMQ (reference sequence).

The CDR3 sequence: CASSYTGGAVYEQYF. For the CDR3, the DNA is TGTGCCAGCAGTTATACAGGGGGCGCAGTGTACGAGCAGTACTTC. The chain uses TRBV5-4 and TRBJ2-7, with 9 bases that match TRBD1. This CDR3 comprises 15 residues. Looked up from germline, CDR1 is SGHNT and CDR2 is YYREEE (reference sequence). The J segment lost 4 bases and the V segment lost 5 bases, leaving 10 bases of the junction unmatched.

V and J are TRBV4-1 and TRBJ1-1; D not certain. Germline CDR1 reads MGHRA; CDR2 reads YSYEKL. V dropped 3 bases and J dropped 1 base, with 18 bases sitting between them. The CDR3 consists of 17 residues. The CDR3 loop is CASSHSAVQVPNTEAFF. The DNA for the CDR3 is TGCGCCAGCAGCCATTCGGCGGTCCAGGTGCCGAACACTGAAGCTTTCTTT.

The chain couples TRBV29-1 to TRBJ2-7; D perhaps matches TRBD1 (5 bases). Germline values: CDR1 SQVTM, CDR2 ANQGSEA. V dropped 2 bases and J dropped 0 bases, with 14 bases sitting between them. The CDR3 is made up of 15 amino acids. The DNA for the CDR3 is TGCAGCGTTGAATGGGGTGACAGAAGCTCCTACGAGCAGTACTTC. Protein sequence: CSVEWGDRSSYEQYF.

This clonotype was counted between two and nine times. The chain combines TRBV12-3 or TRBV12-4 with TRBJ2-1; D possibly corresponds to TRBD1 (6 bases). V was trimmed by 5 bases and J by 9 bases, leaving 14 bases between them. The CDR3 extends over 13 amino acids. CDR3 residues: CASSPTGTGEQFF. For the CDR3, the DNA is TGTGCCAGCAGTCCCACAGGGACGGGTGAGCAGTTCTTC.